Given below is one TCR beta chain in context. The antigen is undetermined. One entry per CDR3 protein results from TCRdb running MiXCR on the 5' RACE reads. The sample records a few hundred thousand distinct CDR3 sequences, approximately 7.4% being singletons. The CDR3 contains 15 residues. V shed 0 bases and J 5 bases; nucleotides not matched to a gene: 3. CDR1 is SGHRS and CDR2 is YFSETQ in the germline V gene. The sample originates from a study of CD8 T cells in ankylosing spondylitis. Study-level points and caveats: The study identified a TCR beta motif of under 10 highly homologous variants that appeared characteristic of ankylosing spondylitis blood.

J is TRBJ2-7 and V is TRBV5-1, with TRBD2 matching 12 bases. Sequencing input: blood, either unsorted or a sorted T cell fraction (not recorded which). This TCR came from a male donor with ankylosing spondylitis. The CDR3 DNA reads as TGCGCCAGCAGCTTGGGACTAGCGGGAGCCAACGAGCAGTACTTC. It is translated as CASSLGLAGANEQYF.